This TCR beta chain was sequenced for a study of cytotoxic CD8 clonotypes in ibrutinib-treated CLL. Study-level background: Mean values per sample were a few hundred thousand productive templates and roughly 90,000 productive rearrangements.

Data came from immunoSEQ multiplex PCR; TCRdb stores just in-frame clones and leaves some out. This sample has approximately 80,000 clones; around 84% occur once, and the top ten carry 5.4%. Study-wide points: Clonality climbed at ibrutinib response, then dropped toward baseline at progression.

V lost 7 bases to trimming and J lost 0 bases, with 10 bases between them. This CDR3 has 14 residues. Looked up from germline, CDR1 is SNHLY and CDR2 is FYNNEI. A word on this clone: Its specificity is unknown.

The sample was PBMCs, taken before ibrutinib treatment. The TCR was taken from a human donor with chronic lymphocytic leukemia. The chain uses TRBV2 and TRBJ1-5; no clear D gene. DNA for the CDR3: TGTGCCAGCATGAGGAGAAATAGCAATCAGCCCCAGCATTTT. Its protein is CASMRRNSNQPQHF. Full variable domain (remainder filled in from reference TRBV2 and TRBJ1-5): EPEVTQTPSHQVTQMGQEVILRCVPISNHLYFYWYRQILGQKVEFLVSFYNNEISEKSEIFDDQFSVERPDGSNFTLKIRSTKLEDSAMYFCASMRRNSNQPQHFGDGTRLSIL.